This TCR beta chain was identified during a study of a mutant IDH1 vaccine in newly diagnosed glioma (dated by TCRdb to 2020 to 2023). With respect to the entire study: Of the 32 patients who were treated, about 62% were male and roughly 38% were female, and the mean age was about 40 years. Before enrollment, patients had received standard therapy of radiotherapy alone, temozolomide alone, or radiochemotherapy with temozolomide; most received the combination. Peripheral blood was drawn at six visits: V03 (baseline), V05, V07, V10, V12 and V13. Longitudinal TCRB deep sequencing was performed for roughly 27 treated patients wherever samples were available for exploratory analyses.

Points on this clone: Its antigen is unknown. Per-nucleotide qualities are absent, and no much larger clonotype sits a single base away.

Beyond this particular receptor, the publication reports: Pseudoprogression appeared unrelated to alterations in the top peripheral T cell clonotypes detected by TCRB sequencing. It was noted by the authors that analyses of patient blood samples could not be reproduced owing to sample limitations. PBMC samples for TCRB deep sequencing were selected based on availability. Immune responses induced by the vaccine were seen in more than 85% of patients across multiple MHC alleles.

Receptor amplification or capture employed the immunoSEQ multiplex PCR assay. Following the manufacturer's protocol, the hsTCRB Kit was used to amplify rearranged TCR beta chain sequences. Sequencing of TCRB libraries was carried out on an Illumina MiSeq. As for the original processing: Demultiplexing, trimming and gene mapping were performed with the kit vendor's proprietary platform. This immuneACCESS table, as held by TCRdb, lists in-frame sequences with V and J called but not all clones. Of the missing ones, under half trace to an unresolved V gene in checked studies; the others have no known cause. D and trimming come from the DNA, and the V and J calls and clone size come from that table. The sample contains 30,000 to 40,000 clones, around 90% of them found a single time. Over 15% of the sample rests with the top ten. This specimen's time point label, per the study, means: baseline, week 1 (first vaccination visit). The sample's treatment or condition label, decoded: pre-vaccination baseline after standard-of-care therapy. All donors had newly diagnosed IDH1-mutant astrocytomas of WHO grade 3 or 4 that showed loss of nuclear ATRX. The samples were drawn from NOA16, a multicentre, single-arm, open-label phase I trial in Germany that tested a mutant IDH1 peptide vaccine in humans for the first time. Blood drawn at visit V03 was used as the baseline sample for immunogenicity testing. Genomic DNA for TCRB sequencing was extracted from EDTA blood using the DNeasy Blood and Tissue Kit.

From the cysteine up to the phenylalanine, the CDR3 has a length of 15 residues. Of the read, only the CDR3 DNA is kept; its 45 bases are in frame from base 1. CDR1 is given as SGHRS and CDR2 as YFSETQ, both from the germline V gene. V is reduced by 4 bases and J by 0 bases, leaving a spacing of 10 bases between them. This TCR was recovered from a man younger than 35 with glioma. The chain was built from TRBV5-1 and TRBJ2-2; the D region possibly corresponds to TRBD2 (6 bases align). Here the sequenced sample was PBMCs, taken from a glioma patient treated with radiotherapy, temozolomide or both. In nucleotide form, the sequence is TGCGCCAGCAGCCCTAGCGCCGCGAACACCGGGGAGCTGTTTTTT. Translation gives CASSPSAANTGELFF.